This record covers a single TCR beta chain. Its antigen is unknown. This sample was taken from a study of radiation and T cells in renal cell carcinoma. Study-level information: Nephrectomy followed 15 Gy stereotactic body radiation by 4 weeks. General study findings and limits: Baseline intratumoral clonotype presence is unknown without pretreatment biopsies. From baseline, blood top tumor clonotypes peaked at 2 weeks post-radiation.

Data came from immunoSEQ multiplex PCR; TCRdb stores just in-frame clones and leaves some out. The table shows 70,000 to 95,000 clones, with 70% to 85% occurring only once. Germline V gives CDR1 SGHRS, CDR2 YFSETQ. With 7 bases clipped from V and 1 base from J, the junction kept 0 bases outside the gene matches. The length of the CDR3 is 12 residues. The time point is: baseline pretreatment blood. Treatment: 15 Gy SBRT to primary tumor, nephrectomy 4 weeks later. The input for sequencing was blood, taken from a patient whose treatment included radiotherapy and nephrectomy. This chain joins TRBV5-1 and TRBJ2-3, with 7 bases matching TRBD1. This TCR was recovered from a man between 60 and 75 years old with renal cell carcinoma. The CDR3, as DNA: TGCGCCAGCGGACAGGGCACAGATACGCAGTATTTT. As protein: CASGQGTDTQYF.